Sequencing of this T cell receptor (beta chain) was carried out in a study of cytomegalovirus exposure and HLA in healthy donors. This PCR relied on a set of 60 Vbeta primers and 13 Jbeta primers. Repertoires were generated with immunoSEQ multiplex PCR, while TCRdb's copy carries only in-frame clones and drops some. Found here are approximately 58,000 clones; the top ten clones hold more than 9.5%. In regard to this clone: The antigen remains undetermined.

Study results and limitations: Sequencing probably produced one cluster of sequence variants that were highly shared. Later analysis showed most CMV-associated TCR beta chains appearing HLA-restricted. Immune exposure information comprised only CMV serostatus. Sequencing depth across donors, presence/absence analyses assumed, was roughly uniform.

Input material: PBMCs. The origin of this receptor is a woman between 45 and 65 years old in good health and CMV-seropositive.

The CDR3 here is CASSYSRGPETQYF. In nucleotides, the CDR3 is TGTGCCAGCAGTTACTCGCGGGGGCCAGAGACCCAGTACTTC. The rearrangement links TRBV6-6 to TRBJ2-5, with a possible D match to TRBD2 (7 bases). This CDR3 region has 14 residues. The V gene's germline CDR1 is MNHNY and CDR2 SVGAGI (reference sequence). V was clipped by 0 bases and J by 4 bases, with 9 bases between them.